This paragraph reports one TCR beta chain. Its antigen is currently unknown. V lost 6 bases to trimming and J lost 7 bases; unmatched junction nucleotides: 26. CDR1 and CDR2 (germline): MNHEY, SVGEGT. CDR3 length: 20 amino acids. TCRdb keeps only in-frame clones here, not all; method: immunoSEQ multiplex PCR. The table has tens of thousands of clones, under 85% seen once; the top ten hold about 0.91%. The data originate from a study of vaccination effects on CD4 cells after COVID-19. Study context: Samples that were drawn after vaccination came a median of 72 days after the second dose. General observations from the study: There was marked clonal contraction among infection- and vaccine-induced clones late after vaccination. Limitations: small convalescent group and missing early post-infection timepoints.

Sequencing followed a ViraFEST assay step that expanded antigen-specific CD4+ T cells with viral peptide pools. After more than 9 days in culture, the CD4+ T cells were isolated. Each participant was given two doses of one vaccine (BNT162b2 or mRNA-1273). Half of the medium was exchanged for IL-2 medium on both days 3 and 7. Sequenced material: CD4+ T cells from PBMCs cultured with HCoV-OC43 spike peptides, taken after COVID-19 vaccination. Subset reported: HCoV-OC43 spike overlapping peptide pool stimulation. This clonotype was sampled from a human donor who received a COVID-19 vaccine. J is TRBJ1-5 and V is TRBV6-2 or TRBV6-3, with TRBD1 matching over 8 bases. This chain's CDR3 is CASSPFFPDRGVNVKQPQHF. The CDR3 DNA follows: TGTGCCAGCAGCCCCTTCTTTCCCGACAGGGGAGTTAATGTAAAGCAGCCCCAGCATTTT.